Listed below are T cell receptor beta chains from one sample, sequenced in a study of cytomegalovirus exposure and HLA in healthy donors. Assay: immunoSEQ multiplex PCR; the TCRdb copy retains only in-frame clones and omits some. Of 100,000 to 150,000 clones in the sample, around 80% are singletons; the top ten hold 2% to 3%. The specimen was PBMCs. Receptors were obtained from a man aged 50 or older in good health and CMV-seronegative. Each CDR3 is given with its conserved first and last residue. Fields, in order: V gene, D gene, clone size, J gene, CDR3 DNA, CDR3 protein. D genes are given only for firm matches. A clone size is listed for some rows: how often the clone was seen (once, few, many), or a class if it is expanded.

TRBV11-2,NA,NA,TRBJ2-1,TGTGCCAGCAGGGAACAGGGTCCTGAGCAGTTCTTC,CASREQGPEQFF
TRBV5-1,NA,NA,TRBJ1-3,TGCGCCAGCAGCTTGGGCGGCAGCGGAAACACCATATATTTT,CASSLGGSGNTIYF
TRBV10-1,TRBD1,once,TRBJ2-7,TGCGCCAGCAGTTTGGACAGGACGATGACCTACGAGCAGTACTTC,CASSLDRTMTYEQYF
TRBV19,TRBD1,NA,TRBJ1-5,TGTGCCAGTAGTATCACAGGGGACCTCAATCAGCCCCAGCATTTT,CASSITGDLNQPQHF
TRBV29-1,NA,NA,TRBJ2-7,TGCAGCGTTGCCAAAACGGCAGGGTCCTACGAGCAGTACTTC,CSVAKTAGSYEQYF
TRBV7-9,NA,once,TRBJ1-3,TGTGCCAGCAGCTTGAGACAGGCTTCAGGAAACACCATATATTTT,CASSLRQASGNTIYF
TRBV6-1,NA,NA,TRBJ2-7,TGTGCCAGCAGTGAAGGGGGCAGGGGCTCCTACGAGCAGTACTTC,CASSEGGRGSYEQYF
TRBV30,NA,NA,TRBJ2-7,TGTGCCTGGAGCCAAACTACCGGGAATCTGCCGTACTTC,CAWSQTTGNLPYF
TRBV6-1,NA,NA,TRBJ2-7,TGTGCCAGCAGTGAGGGACTCCAACCCTACGAGCAGTACTTC,CASSEGLQPYEQYF
TRBV5-4,NA,few,TRBJ1-2,TGTGCCAGCAGCTTGGGCGGGGCAGGGTCATTTTTTGGCTACACCTTC,CASSLGGAGSFFGYTF
TRBV7-2,NA,NA,TRBJ2-7,TGTGCCAGCAGCTTAGATGGGCGGGCCACCTACGAGCAGTACTTC,CASSLDGRATYEQYF
TRBV2,NA,NA,TRBJ1-1,TGTGCCAGCAGTGAGCTGGGTCAGGGGACTGAAGCTTTCTTT,CASSELGQGTEAFF
TRBV19,TRBD1,NA,TRBJ1-2,TGTGCCAGTAGTGCAGGGGGTGATGGCTACACCTTC,CASSAGGDGYTF
TRBV2,NA,NA,TRBJ1-1,TGTGCCAGCAACCCCGGGGGAGACACTGAAGCTTTCTTT,CASNPGGDTEAFF
TRBV5-1,TRBD1,once,TRBJ1-5,TGCGCCAGCAGCTTGGGGGACAGGGTAGATGGACAGCCCCAGCATTTT,CASSLGDRVDGQPQHF
TRBV5-1,NA,NA,TRBJ2-3,TGCGCCAGCAGCTTGGAGTCCCTATTCACAGATACGCAGTATTTT,CASSLESLFTDTQYF
TRBV15,NA,few,TRBJ2-2,TGTGCCACCGGGGGGGCCGAGAACACCGGGGAGCTGTTTTTT,CATGGAENTGELFF
TRBV28,NA,NA,TRBJ1-1,TGTGCCAGCAGTTTAGGAGGGACTGGAGCTTTCTTT,CASSLGGTGAFF
TRBV2,NA,NA,TRBJ1-2,TGTGCCAGCGGGGGAGGGATCAGCTATGGCTACACCTTC,CASGGGISYGYTF